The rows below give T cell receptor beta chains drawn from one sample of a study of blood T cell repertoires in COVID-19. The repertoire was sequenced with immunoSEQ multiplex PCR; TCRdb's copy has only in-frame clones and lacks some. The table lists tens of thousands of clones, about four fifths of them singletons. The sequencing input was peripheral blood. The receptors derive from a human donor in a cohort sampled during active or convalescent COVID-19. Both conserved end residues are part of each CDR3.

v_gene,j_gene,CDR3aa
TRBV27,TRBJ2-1,CASSSLAGASNEQFF
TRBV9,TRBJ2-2,CASSDVGVNAGELFF
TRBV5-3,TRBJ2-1,CARSLPPLATYNEQFF
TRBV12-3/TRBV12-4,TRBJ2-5,CASRRGGTQYF
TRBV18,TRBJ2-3,CASSPLKGEGDTQYF
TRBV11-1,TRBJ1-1,CASSLGTQEEAFF
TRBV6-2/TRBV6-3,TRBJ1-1,CASSYSRAGQGERNTEAFF
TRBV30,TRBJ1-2,CAWSVGAGGPDYYGYTF
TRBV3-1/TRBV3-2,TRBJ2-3,CASSRRGALPDTQYF
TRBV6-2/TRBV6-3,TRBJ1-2,CASSQTALGYGYTF
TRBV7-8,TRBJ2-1,CASSPSSDPGNEQFF
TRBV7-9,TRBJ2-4,CASSTGAGAKNIQYF
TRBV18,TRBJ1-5,CASSPRDRGPDQPQHF
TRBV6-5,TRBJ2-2,CASSSYRGETAGELFF
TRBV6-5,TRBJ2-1,CASRTRDTYNEQFF
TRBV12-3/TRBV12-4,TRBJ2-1,CASSVAGANEQFF
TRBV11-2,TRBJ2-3,CASRSSGGASTDTQYF
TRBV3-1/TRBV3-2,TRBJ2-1,CASSPRSAGGRNEQFF
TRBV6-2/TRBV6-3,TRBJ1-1,CASSYSLGQGALEGEAFF
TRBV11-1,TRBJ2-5,CASSLSSGETQYF
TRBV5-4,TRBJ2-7,CASSHAGGEQYF
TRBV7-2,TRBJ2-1,CASSLVAGGLGEQFF
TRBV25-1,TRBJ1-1,CASSARTGSNTEAFF
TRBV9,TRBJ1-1,CASSVLGGQRAFF
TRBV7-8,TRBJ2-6,CASSLVGSSGANVLTF
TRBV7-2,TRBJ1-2,CASSPARNHGYTF
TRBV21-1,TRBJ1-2,CASSKEGLNRYGYTF
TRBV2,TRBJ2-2,CATNRLGGELFF
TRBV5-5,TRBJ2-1,CASSLGLAPSYNEQFF
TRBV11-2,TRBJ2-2,CASSLQGAPGELFF
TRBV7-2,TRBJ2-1,CASSQGQGAYNEQFF
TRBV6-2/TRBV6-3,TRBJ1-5,CASSRVWTGNQPQHF
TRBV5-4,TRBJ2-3,CASSSGQGTDTQYF
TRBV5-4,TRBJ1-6,CASSTPGLINSPLHF
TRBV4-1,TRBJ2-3,CASSLADTQYF
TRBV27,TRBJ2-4,CASSQITEAKNIQYF
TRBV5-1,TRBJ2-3,CASSFGLAGVPLTDTQYF
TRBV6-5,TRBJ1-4,CASSYVSGMELFF
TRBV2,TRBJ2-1,CASSNEQGLGNEQFF
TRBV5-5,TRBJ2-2,CASSLSATNTGELFF
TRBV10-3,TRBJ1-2,CAISERDSMNGYTF
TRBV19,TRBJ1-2,CASSMTGAVSGQGYTF
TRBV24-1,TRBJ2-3,CATSGGTGTTDTQYF
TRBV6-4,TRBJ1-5,CASSDDGGRGPQHF
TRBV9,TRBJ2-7,CASSVTDTHYEQYF
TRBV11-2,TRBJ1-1,CASSFSEDSNTEAFF